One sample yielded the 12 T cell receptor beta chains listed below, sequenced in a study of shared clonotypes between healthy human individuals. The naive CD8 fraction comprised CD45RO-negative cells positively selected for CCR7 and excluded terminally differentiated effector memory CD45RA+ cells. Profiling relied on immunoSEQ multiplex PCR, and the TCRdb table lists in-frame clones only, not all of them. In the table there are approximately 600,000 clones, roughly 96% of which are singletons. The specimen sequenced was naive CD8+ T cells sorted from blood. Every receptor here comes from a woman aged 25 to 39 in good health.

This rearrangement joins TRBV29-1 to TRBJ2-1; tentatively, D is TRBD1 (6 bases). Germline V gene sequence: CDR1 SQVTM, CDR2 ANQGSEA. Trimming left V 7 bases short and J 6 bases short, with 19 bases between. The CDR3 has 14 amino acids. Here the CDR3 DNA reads TGCAGCGCCAGTGGGCAGGGGATGTTCAATGAGCAGTTCTTC. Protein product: CSASGQGMFNEQFF.

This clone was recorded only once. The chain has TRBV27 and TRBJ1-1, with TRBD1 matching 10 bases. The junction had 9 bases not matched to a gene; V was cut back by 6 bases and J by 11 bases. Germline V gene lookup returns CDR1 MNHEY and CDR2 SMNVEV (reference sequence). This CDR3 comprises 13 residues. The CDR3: CASRPGQGTFAFF. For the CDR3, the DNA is TGTGCCAGCAGACCGGGACAGGGGACTTTTGCTTTCTTT.

CDR3 nucleotides: TGTGCCACAAAACACAGGGGGCGGCAAGAGACCCAGTACTTC. Translated: CATKHRGRQETQYF. This rearrangement joins TRBV28 to TRBJ2-5; 9 bases fit TRBD1. The CDR3 consists of 14 residues. Germline V gene data show CDR1 as MDHEN and CDR2 as SYDVKM. Trimming at V came to 10 bases and at J to 2 bases, leaving 8 bases not matched to a gene. Filled out from reference TRBV28 and TRBJ2-5, the complete variable domain reads DVKVTQSSRYLVKRTGEKVFLECVQDMDHENMFWYRQDPGLGLRLIYFSYDVKMKEKGDIPEGYSVSREKKERFSLILESASTNQTSMYLCATKHRGRQETQYFGPGTRLLVL.

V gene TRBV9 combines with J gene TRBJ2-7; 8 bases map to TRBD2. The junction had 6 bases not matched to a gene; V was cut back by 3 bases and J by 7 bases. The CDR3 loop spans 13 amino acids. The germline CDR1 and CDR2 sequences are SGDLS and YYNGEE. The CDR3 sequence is CASSEAGAREQYF. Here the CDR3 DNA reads TGTGCCAGCAGCGAAGCGGGAGCACGGGAGCAGTACTTC.

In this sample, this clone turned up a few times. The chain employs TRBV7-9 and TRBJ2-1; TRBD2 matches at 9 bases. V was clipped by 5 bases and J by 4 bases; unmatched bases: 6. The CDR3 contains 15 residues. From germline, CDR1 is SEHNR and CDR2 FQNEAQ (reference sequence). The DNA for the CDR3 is TGTGCCAGCAGCCCGCCTAGCGGGACTTACAATGAGCAGTTCTTC. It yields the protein CASSPPSGTYNEQFF. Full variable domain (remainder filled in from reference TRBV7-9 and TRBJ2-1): DTGVSQNPRHKITKRGQNVTFRCDPISEHNRLYWYRQTLGQGPEFLTYFQNEAQLEKSRLLSDRFSAERPKGSFSTLEIQRTEQGDSAMYLCASSPPSGTYNEQFFGPGTRLTVL.

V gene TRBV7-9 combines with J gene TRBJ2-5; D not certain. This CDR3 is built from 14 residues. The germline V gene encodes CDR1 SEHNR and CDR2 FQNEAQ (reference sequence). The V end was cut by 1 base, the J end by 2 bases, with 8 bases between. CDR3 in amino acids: CASSLDSTQETQYF. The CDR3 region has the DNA TGTGCCAGCAGCTTAGACAGCACGCAAGAGACCCAGTACTTC. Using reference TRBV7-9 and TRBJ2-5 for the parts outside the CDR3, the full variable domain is DTGVSQNPRHKITKRGQNVTFRCDPISEHNRLYWYRQTLGQGPEFLTYFQNEAQLEKSRLLSDRFSAERPKGSFSTLEIQRTEQGDSAMYLCASSLDSTQETQYFGPGTRLLVL.

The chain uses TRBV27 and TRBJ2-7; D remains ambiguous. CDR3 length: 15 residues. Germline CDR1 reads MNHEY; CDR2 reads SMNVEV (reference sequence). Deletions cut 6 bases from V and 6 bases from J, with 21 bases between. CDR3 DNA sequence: TGTGCCAGCAGCTTGGGCAATCATGGTACGGTCGAGCAGTACTTC. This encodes CASSLGNHGTVEQYF.

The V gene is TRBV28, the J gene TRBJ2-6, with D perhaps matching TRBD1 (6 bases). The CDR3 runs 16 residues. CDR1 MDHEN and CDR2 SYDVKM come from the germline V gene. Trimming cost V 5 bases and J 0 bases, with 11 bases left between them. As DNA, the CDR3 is TGTGCCAGCAGTCTGGACAGATCCTCTGGGGCCAACGTCCTGACTTTC. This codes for CASSLDRSSGANVLTF.

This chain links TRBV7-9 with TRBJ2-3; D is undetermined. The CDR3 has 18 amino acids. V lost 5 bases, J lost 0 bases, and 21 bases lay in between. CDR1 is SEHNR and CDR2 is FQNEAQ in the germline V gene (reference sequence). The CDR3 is CASSPLGLQAVSTDTQYF. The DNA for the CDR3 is TGTGCCAGCAGCCCCCTGGGCCTCCAGGCTGTGAGCACAGATACGCAGTATTTT.

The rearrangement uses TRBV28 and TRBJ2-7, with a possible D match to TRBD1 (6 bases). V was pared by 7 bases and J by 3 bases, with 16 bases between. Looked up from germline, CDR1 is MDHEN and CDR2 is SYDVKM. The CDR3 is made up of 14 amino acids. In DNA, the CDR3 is TGTGCCAGCACTGAGGGACACCCTCTCTACGAGCAGTACTTC. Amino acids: CASTEGHPLYEQYF.

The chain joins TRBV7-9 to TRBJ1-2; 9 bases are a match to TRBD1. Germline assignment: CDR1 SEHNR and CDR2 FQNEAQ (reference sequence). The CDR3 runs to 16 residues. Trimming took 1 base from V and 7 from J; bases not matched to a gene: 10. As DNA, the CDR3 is TGTGCCAGCAGCTTAGGGTACGGGACAGGGTCTTTTGGCTACACCTTC. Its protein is CASSLGYGTGSFGYTF.

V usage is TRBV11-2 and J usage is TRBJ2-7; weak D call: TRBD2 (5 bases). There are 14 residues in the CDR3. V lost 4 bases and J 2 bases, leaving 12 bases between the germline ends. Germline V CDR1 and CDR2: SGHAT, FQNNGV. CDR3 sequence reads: CASSWAEGTYEQYF. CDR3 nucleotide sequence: TGTGCCAGCAGCTGGGCCGAGGGCACCTACGAGCAGTACTTC.